These 30 T cell receptor beta chains were all obtained from the same sample, sequenced in a study of blood T cells in healthy people across ages. A second PCR of roughly 7 to 11 cycles used a sample-barcoded 5' primer and a J-beta primer mix. One entry per CDR3 protein, called by TCRdb with MiXCR from the 5' RACE reads. The sample lists 450,000 to 600,000 distinct CDR3 sequences, about 25% occurring once. In addition, the sample was reused for a study of T cells of mothers and their children.

Sequencing was carried out using blood. These receptors all come from a boy aged 2 to 10 in good health.

This chain connects TRBV12-3 or TRBV12-4 to TRBJ2-3; 15 bases align to TRBD2. The CDR3 is made up of 18 amino acids. The trim removed 5 bases at V and 4 bases at J, leaving 10 bases unmatched. For the CDR3, the DNA is TGTGCCAGCAGTCCAGGGACTAGCGGGAGGCCAGGGGCAGATACGCAGTATTTT. Translated, it gives CASSPGTSGRPGADTQYF.

As regards this clonotype: A read error may produce the germline difference seen at one junction end. The rearrangement links TRBV11-2 to TRBJ1-4, with 9 bases matching TRBD1. The germline CDR1 and CDR2 sequences are SGHAT and FQNNGV. The CDR3 has 15 residues. The CDR3 protein is CASNLGTGRNEKLFF. CDR3 in DNA: TGTGCCAGCAACTTAGGGACAGGGAGGAATGAAAAACTGTTTTTT. Drawing the rest from reference TRBV11-2 and TRBJ1-4, the complete variable domain is EAGVAQSPRYKIIEKRQSVAFWCNPISGHATLYWYQQILGQGPKLLIQFQNNGVVDDSQLPKDRFSAERLKGVDSTLKIQPAKLEDSAVYLCASNLGTGRNEKLFFGSGTQLSVL.

The chain joins TRBV30 to TRBJ1-2; D is unresolved. This CDR3 spans 11 amino acids. Germline V lookup: CDR1 GTSNPN, CDR2 SVGIG (reference sequence). V lost 5 bases, J lost 4 bases, and 8 bases lay in between. The CDR3 protein is CAWGDGYGYTF. Here the CDR3 DNA reads TGTGCCTGGGGGGATGGCTATGGCTACACCTTC.

The chain employs TRBV3-1 and TRBJ2-1, with 9 bases identical to TRBD2. The end of the DNA is better explained by TRBJ2-7, so the J call may be wrong. The CDR3 totals 17 residues. Looked up from germline, CDR1 is LGHDT and CDR2 is YNNKEL (reference sequence). The DNA of the CDR3 is TGTGCCAGCAGCCCGCCCGGGGGTAGCGGGAGATCGTACGAGCAGTACTTC. Translating it yields CASSPPGGSGRSYEQYF.

This clonotype was counted a few times. The chain links TRBV28 to TRBJ2-5; TRBD2 matches at 11 bases. CDR1 is MDHEN and CDR2 is SYDVKM in the germline V gene. The CDR3 sequence is 15 residues long. Unmatched junction bases numbered 3, after V lost 1 base and J lost 5 bases. The CDR3 loop reads CASSLSSGRRETQYF. The CDR3 region has the DNA TGTGCCAGCAGTTTATCTAGCGGGAGGCGGGAGACCCAGTACTTC.

This sequence joins TRBV27 and TRBJ2-1; D might be TRBD2 (6 bases). CDR1 is MNHEY and CDR2 is SMNVEV in the germline V gene (reference sequence). CDR3 length: 15 residues. V shed 5 bases and J shed 2 bases, with 13 bases lying between them. The CDR3 sequence: CASSPAGRTYNEQFF. For the CDR3, the DNA is TGTGCCAGCAGTCCGGCGGGACGGACCTACAATGAGCAGTTCTTC.

The V gene is TRBV5-1, the J gene TRBJ2-5; D is undetermined. The DNA end is a closer match to TRBJ2-1, so the J assignment may be wrong. Germline V gene data show CDR1 as SGHRS and CDR2 as YFSETQ. The CDR3 has 18 residues. The DNA for the CDR3 is TGCGCCAGCAGCTTACGGGCCACGAATGAGGTATTGTTAAATGAGCAGTTCTTC. Amino acids: CASSLRATNEVLLNEQFF.

The rearrangement joins TRBV24-1 to TRBJ2-3, with 8 bases fitting TRBD2. Trimming at V came to 0 bases and at J to 13 bases, leaving 11 bases not matched to a gene. Germline CDR1 KGHDR, CDR2 SFDVKD. The CDR3 is made up of 15 amino acids. The CDR3 spells CATSDLKRETEKEYF. Written as DNA, the CDR3 is TGTGCCACCAGTGATTTGAAGCGGGAGACAGAGAAGGAGTATTTT.

The sample holds a few counts of this clonotype. The rearrangement uses TRBV13 and TRBJ2-3; 8 bases line up with TRBD2. V was clipped by 7 bases and J by 2 bases; unmatched bases: 11. CDR3 length: 16 amino acids. Germline CDR1 and CDR2: PRHDT and FYEKMQ (reference sequence). CDR3 nucleotide sequence: TGTGCCAGCACCTCACTCACTAGCGGACCCACAGATACGCAGTATTTT. It is translated as CASTSLTSGPTDTQYF.

V and J are TRBV10-3 and TRBJ2-1; 9 positions agree with TRBD2. V gave up 10 bases and J gave up 6 bases; unmatched junction bases: 7. The CDR3 spans 13 residues. CDR1 and CDR2 from the germline V gene are ENHRY and SYGVKD. The CDR3 region is CASQREEANEQFF. Written as DNA, the CDR3 is TGTGCCAGCCAGCGGGAGGAGGCCAATGAGCAGTTCTTC.

Only a few counts were recorded for this clonotype. The J gene is TRBJ1-5, the V gene TRBV6-6; 7 nucleotides agree with TRBD1. The CDR3 sequence is 15 residues long. Losses at the gene ends were 6 bases for V and 7 bases for J; bases not matched to a gene: 12. CDR1 and CDR2 (germline): MNHNY, SVGAGI (reference sequence). The CDR3 loop is CASRDSRGGRQPQHF. The CDR3 nucleotides are TGTGCCAGCAGGGATTCCAGGGGGGGAAGGCAGCCCCAGCATTTT.

This clonotype was seen a few times. The CDR3 DNA reads TGTGCCAGCAGCTTACGGCGGGGGGAGACCTACGAGCAGTACTTC. This codes for CASSLRRGETYEQYF. The chain joins TRBV5-5 to TRBJ2-7; the match to TRBD2 covers 8 bases. CDR1 and CDR2 from the germline V gene are SGHKS and YYEKEE (reference sequence). V gave up 2 bases and J gave up 2 bases; unmatched junction bases: 6. The CDR3 spans 15 residues.

This chain uses TRBV9 with TRBJ2-2; D is ambiguous. This CDR3 has 16 amino acids. The V end was cut by 1 base, the J end by 0 bases, with 10 bases between. Germline V gene sequence: CDR1 SGDLS, CDR2 YYNGEE. The CDR3 loop is CASSVFSRTNTGELFF. The CDR3 bases are TGTGCCAGCAGCGTATTTAGCAGAACGAACACCGGGGAGCTGTTTTTT. The full variable domain, in which reference TRBV9 and TRBJ2-2 provide the parts outside the CDR3, is DSGVTQTPKHLITATGQRVTLRCSPRSGDLSVYWYQQSLDQGLQFLIQYYNGEERAKGNILERFSAQQFPDLHSELNLSSLELGDSALYFCASSVFSRTNTGELFFGEGSRLTVL.

CDR3 in amino acids: CASSLDPPLGGYTF. In nucleotides, the CDR3 is TGCGCCAGCAGCTTGGACCCTCCGCTGGGCGGCTACACCTTC. The chain links TRBV5-1 to TRBJ1-2; unclear D gene. Germline V gene data show CDR1 as SGHRS and CDR2 as YFSETQ. The V gene lost 0 bases and the J gene lost 8 bases, with 14 bases spanning the gap. The CDR3 has 14 residues.

V gene TRBV20-1 combines with J gene TRBJ2-5; 8 bases align to TRBD2. The J call may not be correct, given that the DNA end is closer to TRBJ2-7. Germline CDR1 is DFQATT and CDR2 is SNEGSKA (reference sequence). The CDR3 covers 16 residues. CDR3 in DNA: TGCAGTGCTAGAGATCTGATGGCGGGGGGCGCCTACGAGCAGTACTTC. Residues: CSARDLMAGGAYEQYF.

This chain's CDR3 is CASSMLAGGPFETQYF. The CDR3 region has the DNA TGTGCCAGCAGTATGCTAGCGGGAGGGCCGTTCGAGACCCAGTACTTC. The rearrangement links TRBV6-7 to TRBJ2-5; 12 bases fit TRBD2. TRBV6-7 is flagged as an ORF with uncertain function. The CDR3 is 16 residues long. V trimming: 5 bases; J trimming: 5 bases; junction bases outside the gene matches: 9.

The table lists this clonotype with a few counts. The chain couples TRBV15 to TRBJ2-7; D unresolved. V gave up 0 bases and J gave up 0 bases, with 12 bases separating them. The germline gives CDR1 LNHNV, CDR2 YYDKDF (reference sequence). There are 16 residues in the CDR3. DNA of the CDR3: TGTGCCACCAGCAGAGATAATGGCAGGAGCTCCTACGAGCAGTACTTC. Its translation is CATSRDNGRSSYEQYF.

J is TRBJ2-4 and V is TRBV13, with 9 positions matching TRBD1. The CDR3 has 15 residues. Trimming at V came to 5 bases and at J to 3 bases, leaving 5 bases not matched to a gene. Germline V gene lookup returns CDR1 PRHDT and CDR2 FYEKMQ (reference sequence). CDR3 nucleotides: TGTGCCAGCAGCCCAACGACAGGGGGCAAAAACATTCAGTACTTC. It translates to CASSPTTGGKNIQYF.

This clonotype has only a few counts. The chain combines TRBV9 with TRBJ2-1; D perhaps matches TRBD2 (7 bases). The end of the DNA aligns better with TRBJ2-7, so the J call may be wrong. The CDR3 loop spans 15 amino acids. Germline V gene sequence: CDR1 SGDLS, CDR2 YYNGEE. CDR3 coding DNA: TGTGCCAGCAGCGCGGGGGGCCATCGGGCCTACGAGCAGTACTTC. Protein: CASSAGGHRAYEQYF.

This chain connects TRBV11-3 to TRBJ2-1; 8 nucleotides align to TRBD1. Germline V gene sequence: CDR1 SGHNT, CDR2 YENEEA. CDR3 length equals 15 residues. The trim removed 5 bases at V and 15 bases at J, leaving 18 bases unmatched. CDR3 sequence reads: CASSLQGGRGAPLFF. As DNA, the CDR3 is TGTGCCAGCAGCCTACAGGGGGGCAGGGGGGCTCCTCTGTTCTTC.

This clonotype was picked up one time. The gene calls are TRBV7-9 and TRBJ2-5, with 8 nucleotides matching TRBD1. Trimming removed 4 bases from V and 4 bases from J; junction bases left unmatched: 8. The CDR3 spans 15 residues. Germline values: CDR1 SEHNR, CDR2 FQNEAQ (reference sequence). The CDR3 loop reads CASSSRGLVVETQYF. In DNA, the CDR3 is TGTGCCAGCAGCTCCAGGGGGCTCGTGGTAGAGACCCAGTACTTC.

The CDR3 loop reads CSARVVWGAEAFF. In nucleotides, the CDR3 is TGCAGTGCTAGAGTAGTTTGGGGGGCTGAAGCTTTCTTT. The chain combines TRBV20-1 with TRBJ1-1, with a possible D match to TRBD1 (5 bases). There are 13 residues in the CDR3. The germline CDR1 and CDR2 sequences are DFQATT and SNEGSKA (reference sequence). Between the trimmed V and J ends, which lost 1 base and 6 bases, there was a span of 12 bases.

The J gene is TRBJ2-3, the V gene TRBV4-3, with TRBD2 as a possible D gene (6 bases). The germline gives CDR1 LGHNA, CDR2 YSLEER. V lost 7 bases to trimming and J lost 5 bases, with 19 bases between them. CDR3 length: 15 residues. CDR3 bases: TGCGCCAGCACGCCCCAGGGACTTAGGGGAGATACGCAGTATTTT. Translation: CASTPQGLRGDTQYF.

This chain joins TRBV28 and TRBJ2-4; D may be TRBD2 (6 bases). The germline CDR1 and CDR2 sequences are MDHEN and SYDVKM. V was cut by 5 bases and J by 0 bases, with 8 bases left in between. The CDR3 is 14 residues long. The DNA of the CDR3 is TGTGCCAGCAGTGGGAGGATAGCCAAAAACATTCAGTACTTC. Translated: CASSGRIAKNIQYF.

A single count supports this clonotype. The CDR3 region has the DNA TGCAGTGCTAGAGAAGGGGCGGACTCCCGCGTGGATACGCAGTATTTT. Its translation is CSAREGADSRVDTQYF. The chain is built from TRBV20-1 and TRBJ2-3; the D call may be TRBD1 or TRBD2 (5 bases each). The CDR3 is 16 amino acids. The V end was cut by 0 bases, the J end by 6 bases, with 19 bases between. The V gene's germline CDR1 is DFQATT and CDR2 SNEGSKA (reference sequence).

This clonotype has a handful of counts. This chain links TRBV5-8 with TRBJ1-1; perhaps TRBD1 as D (5 bases). Germline V CDR1 and CDR2: SGHTS, YDEGEE. This CDR3 has 16 amino acids. V lost 4 bases and J 0 bases, leaving 16 bases between the germline ends. The CDR3: CASSNGKGRVNTEAFF. For the CDR3, the DNA is TGTGCCAGCAGCAATGGTAAGGGGAGGGTGAACACTGAAGCTTTCTTT.

As to this clonotype: The conserved phenylalanine or tryptophan normally closing the CDR3 is absent here, so this likely arose from a read error. The chain carries TRBV7-6 and TRBJ2-3, with 7 bases that match TRBD1. The CDR3 has 14 residues. CDR1 is SGHVS and CDR2 is FNYEAQ in the germline V gene. After removal of 6 bases from V and 1 base from J, the junction contained 4 bases not matched to a gene. CDR3 sequence reads: CASRAGQGTDTQYL. In DNA form, the CDR3 reads TGTGCCAGCAGAGCCGGACAGGGCACAGATACGCAGTATCTT.

The chain combines TRBV14 with TRBJ2-1; D tentatively reads TRBD1 or TRBD2 (5 bases each). The CDR3 is 17 amino acids. V gave up 5 bases and J gave up 4 bases, with 21 bases separating them. Germline loops: CDR1 SGHDN, CDR2 FVKESK. CDR3 in DNA: TGTGCCAGCAGCGAGGGGCGGCGGGCCTCCGGATACAATGAGCAGTTCTTC. Encoded protein: CASSEGRRASGYNEQFF.

This CDR3 reads CASSFGRADTQYF. CDR3 coding DNA: TGTGCCAGCAGTTTTGGGAGGGCAGATACGCAGTATTTT. The rearrangement links TRBV28 to TRBJ2-3, with 7 bases matching TRBD2. V shed 3 bases and J 4 bases; nucleotides not matched to a gene: 1. CDR3 length equals 13 residues. Germline CDR1 and CDR2: MDHEN and SYDVKM.

The chain combines TRBV9 with TRBJ2-1; D is undetermined. The CDR3 extends over 14 amino acids. Trimming removed 0 bases at V and 1 base at J, with 5 bases between. CDR1 and CDR2 (germline): SGDLS, YYNGEE. DNA for the CDR3: TGTGCCAGCAGCGTAGCAGCATCCTACAATGAGCAGTTCTTC. It yields the protein CASSVAASYNEQFF.